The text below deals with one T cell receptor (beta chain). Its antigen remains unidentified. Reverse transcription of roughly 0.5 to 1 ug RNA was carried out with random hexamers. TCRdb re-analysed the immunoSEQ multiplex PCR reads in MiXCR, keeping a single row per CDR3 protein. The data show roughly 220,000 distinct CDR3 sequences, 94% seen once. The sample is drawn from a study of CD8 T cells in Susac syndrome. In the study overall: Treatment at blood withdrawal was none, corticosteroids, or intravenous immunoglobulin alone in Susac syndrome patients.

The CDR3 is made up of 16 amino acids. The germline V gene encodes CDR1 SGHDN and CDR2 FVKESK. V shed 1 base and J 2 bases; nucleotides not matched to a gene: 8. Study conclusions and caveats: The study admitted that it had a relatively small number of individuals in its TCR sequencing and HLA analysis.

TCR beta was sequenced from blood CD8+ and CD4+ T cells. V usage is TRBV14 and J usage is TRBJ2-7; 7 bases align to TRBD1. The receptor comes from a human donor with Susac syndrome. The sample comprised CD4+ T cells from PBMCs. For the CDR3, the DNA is TGTGCCAGCAGCCAAGGAAAGGGGGCGTCTCCCTACGAGCAGTACTTC. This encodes CASSQGKGASPYEQYF.